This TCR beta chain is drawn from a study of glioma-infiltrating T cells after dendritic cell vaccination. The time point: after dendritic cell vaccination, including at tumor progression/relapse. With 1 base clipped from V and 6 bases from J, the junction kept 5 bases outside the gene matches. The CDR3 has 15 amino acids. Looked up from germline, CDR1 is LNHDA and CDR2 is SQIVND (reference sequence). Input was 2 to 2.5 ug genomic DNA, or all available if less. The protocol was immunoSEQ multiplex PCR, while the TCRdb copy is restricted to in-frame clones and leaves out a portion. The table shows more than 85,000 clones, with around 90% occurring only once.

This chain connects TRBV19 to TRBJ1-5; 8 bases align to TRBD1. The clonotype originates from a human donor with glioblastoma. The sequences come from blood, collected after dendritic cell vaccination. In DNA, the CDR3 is TGTGCCAGTAGTATAGGACAGGGGTCTAGTCAGCCCCAGCATTTT. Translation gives CASSIGQGSSQPQHF.